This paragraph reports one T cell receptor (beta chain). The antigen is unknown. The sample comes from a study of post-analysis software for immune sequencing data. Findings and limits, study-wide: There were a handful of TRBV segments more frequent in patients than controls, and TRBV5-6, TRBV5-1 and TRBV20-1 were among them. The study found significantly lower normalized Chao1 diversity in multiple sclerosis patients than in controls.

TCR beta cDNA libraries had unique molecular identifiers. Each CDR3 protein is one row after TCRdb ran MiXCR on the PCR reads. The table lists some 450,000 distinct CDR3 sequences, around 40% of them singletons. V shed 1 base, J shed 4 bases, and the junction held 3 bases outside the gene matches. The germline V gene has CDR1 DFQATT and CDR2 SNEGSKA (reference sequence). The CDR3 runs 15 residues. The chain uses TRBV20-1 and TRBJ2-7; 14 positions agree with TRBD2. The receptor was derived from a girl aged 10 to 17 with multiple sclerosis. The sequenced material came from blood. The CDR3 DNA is TGCAGTGCTAGAGGCGGGACTAGCGGGAGTTACGAGCAGTACTTC. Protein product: CSARGGTSGSYEQYF.